The 17 T cell receptor beta chains in this list originate from one sample, sequenced in a study of cytomegalovirus exposure and HLA in healthy donors. Primers: 60 Vbeta forward and 13 Jbeta reverse. This table comes from immunoSEQ multiplex PCR, and its TCRdb copy is limited to in-frame clones, with some not included. The table has 90,000 to 150,000 clones, around three quarters seen once. Source material: PBMCs. The receptors shown here come from a human donor in good health.

This chain joins TRBV29-1 and TRBJ2-4; TRBD1 might be the D (5 bases). The ends were cut back, 3 bases at V and 4 bases at J, with 13 bases in the middle. Per the germline V gene, CDR1 is SQVTM and CDR2 is ANQGSEA. This CDR3 has 14 amino acids. CDR3 DNA: TGCAGCGTTGACAGGGTCAATAATAAAAACATTCAGTACTTC. It specifies CSVDRVNNKNIQYF.

The chain uses TRBV29-1 and TRBJ1-2; D not resolved. With 5 bases removed from V and 4 bases from J, the gap between germline ends came to 11 bases. Germline V gene lookup returns CDR1 SQVTM and CDR2 ANQGSEA. The CDR3 spans 12 residues. CDR3 amino acids: CSVSTAAYGYTF. The CDR3, as DNA: TGCAGCGTTTCCACAGCGGCCTATGGCTACACCTTC.

The rearrangement links TRBV30 to TRBJ1-2; D is undetermined. The CDR3 extends over 15 amino acids. The germline V and J ends were trimmed by 2 bases and 4 bases, with 17 bases remaining between them. The germline CDR1 and CDR2 sequences are GTSNPN and SVGIG (reference sequence). The CDR3 sequence: CAWSPPPHPGYGYTF. The CDR3 DNA is TGTGCCTGGAGTCCCCCGCCGCACCCAGGCTATGGCTACACCTTC.

This sequence joins TRBV5-1 and TRBJ2-1, with 10 bases aligning to TRBD2. The CDR3 runs to 16 residues. V was clipped by 0 bases and J by 7 bases; unmatched bases: 7. The germline gives CDR1 SGHRS, CDR2 YFSETQ. The CDR3 loop is CASSLDPSGRVNEQFF. In DNA, the CDR3 is TGCGCCAGCAGCTTGGATCCTAGCGGGAGAGTGAATGAGCAGTTCTTC.

The rearrangement uses TRBV28 and TRBJ1-3; 9 bases line up with TRBD1. Looked up from germline, CDR1 is MDHEN and CDR2 is SYDVKM. The V gene end was trimmed by 6 bases and the J gene end by 0 bases; junction bases not matched to a gene: 12. The CDR3 is made up of 18 amino acids. The DNA for the CDR3 is TGTGCCAGCAGCCTTAGTCCGGGACAGGGATTCTCTGGAAACACCATATATTTT. Its translation: CASSLSPGQGFSGNTIYF.

The chain is built from TRBV30 and TRBJ2-2; 7 bases are a match to TRBD2. The CDR3 is 18 residues long. V lost 3 bases, J lost 5 bases, and 18 bases stayed unmatched. CDR1 GTSNPN and CDR2 SVGIG come from the germline V gene (reference sequence). The CDR3 loop reads CAWSGFGGKGGRTGELFF. CDR3 in DNA: TGTGCCTGGAGCGGTTTCGGGGGGAAGGGAGGTCGTACCGGGGAGCTGTTTTTT.

The chain couples TRBV9 to TRBJ2-3, with 10 bases fitting TRBD2. Trimming at V came to 3 bases and at J to 1 base, leaving 11 bases not matched to a gene. Germline V gives CDR1 SGDLS, CDR2 YYNGEE. CDR3 size: 18 residues. Here the CDR3 reads CASSEAGTSDIRTDTQYF. DNA for the CDR3: TGTGCCAGCAGCGAGGCCGGGACTAGCGACATACGCACAGATACGCAGTATTTT.

The rearrangement joins TRBV2 to TRBJ2-1; 8 bases are a match to TRBD2. The CDR3 extends over 15 amino acids. Germline V gene lookup returns CDR1 SNHLY and CDR2 FYNNEI. V was clipped by 6 bases and J by 0 bases; unmatched bases: 4. The CDR3 reads CASSLGTSSYNEQFF. CDR3 DNA: TGTGCCAGCAGCCTCGGGACTAGCTCCTACAATGAGCAGTTCTTC.

The chain joins TRBV2 to TRBJ2-4, with 7 positions matching TRBD1. This CDR3 region has 13 residues. V gave up 6 bases and J gave up 5 bases; unmatched junction bases: 4. CDR1 and CDR2 (germline): SNHLY, FYNNEI. CDR3 sequence reads: CASRGTGENIQYF. CDR3 nucleotide sequence: TGTGCCAGCAGGGGAACAGGGGAAAACATTCAGTACTTC.

The gene calls are TRBV19 and TRBJ1-2, with unresolved D. Germline V CDR1 and CDR2: LNHDA, SQIVND (reference sequence). V dropped 5 bases and J dropped 6 bases, with 13 bases sitting between them. The CDR3 runs to 13 residues. The CDR3 is CASSWSELNGYTF. CDR3 DNA: TGTGCCAGTAGTTGGTCAGAATTGAATGGCTACACCTTC.

V gene TRBV19 combines with J gene TRBJ2-7, with TRBD2 as a possible D gene (6 bases). V was shortened by 5 bases and J by 2 bases, with 13 bases between the two germline ends. CDR1 and CDR2 (germline): LNHDA, SQIVND (reference sequence). The CDR3 sequence is 14 residues long. Here the CDR3 reads CASSPQWGAYEQYF. CDR3 in DNA: TGTGCCAGTAGTCCCCAGTGGGGGGCCTACGAGCAGTACTTC.

The sample holds a few counts of this clone. V gene TRBV20-1 combines with J gene TRBJ2-1, with D maybe TRBD2 (5 bases). The CDR3 runs 11 residues. Germline lookup yields CDR1 DFQATT and CDR2 SNEGSKA (reference sequence). Deletions cut 6 bases from V and 9 bases from J, with 12 bases between. The CDR3 region is CSAWGEGEQFF. CDR3 nucleotides: TGCAGTGCCTGGGGAGAGGGTGAGCAGTTCTTC.

V and J are TRBV6-6 and TRBJ2-3; a possible D gene is TRBD1 (5 bases). Germline loops: CDR1 MNHNY, CDR2 SVGAGI (reference sequence). V shed 5 bases and J shed 1 base, with 7 bases lying between them. This CDR3 region has 13 residues. CDR3: CASSGAGTDTQYF. The CDR3 nucleotides are TGTGCCAGCAGTGGGGCGGGCACAGATACGCAGTATTTT.

The J gene is TRBJ2-1, the V gene TRBV28, with 8 bases aligning to TRBD2. J gave up 0 bases and V 6 bases, and 7 bases lay outside the gene matches. CDR1 is MDHEN and CDR2 is SYDVKM in the germline V gene. The CDR3 has 16 residues. CDR3 in amino acids: CASRTLAGSSYNEQFF. The CDR3 coding sequence is TGTGCCAGCAGGACCTTAGCGGGGAGCTCCTACAATGAGCAGTTCTTC.

This clone turned up a few times. This chain uses TRBV12-2 with TRBJ1-4; the listed D gene, TRBD1, was not tested against the DNA. TRBV12-2 is marked as a pseudogene. The CDR3 contains 16 residues. CDR3 DNA: TGTGCAAGTCGCTACCGCAACAGGAGTAGAAATGAAAAACTGTTTTTT. It specifies CASRYRNRSRNEKLFF.

V gene TRBV28 combines with J gene TRBJ2-5, with TRBD1 as a possible D gene (6 bases). Germline CDR1 is MDHEN and CDR2 is SYDVKM. The CDR3 runs 16 residues. Trimming took off 6 bases at V and 1 base at J, with 18 bases between the two ends. The CDR3 sequence is CASSPGRGWVQETQYF. The CDR3 DNA is TGTGCCAGCAGCCCGGGCAGGGGTTGGGTCCAAGAGACCCAGTACTTC.

The chain is built from TRBV2 and TRBJ2-7; 14 nucleotides align to TRBD2. The ends lost 6 bases at V and 6 bases at J; junction bases unmatched: 4. The CDR3 sequence is 14 residues long. Germline V gene sequence: CDR1 SNHLY, CDR2 FYNNEI. CDR3 sequence reads: CASRGLAGEVEQYF. CDR3 nucleotide sequence: TGTGCCAGCAGGGGACTAGCGGGAGAGGTCGAGCAGTACTTC.